Here is one T cell receptor beta chain with its context. Its antigen remains undetermined. Nothing much larger sits one base from this clone, and base qualities are not available. The data derive from a study of siplizumab effects on memory and regulatory T cells (dated by TCRdb to between 2018 and 2021). Broadly, across the study: The study looked at the effect of siplizumab, an anti-CD2 antibody, on alloreactive T-cell subsets in allogeneic mixed lymphocyte reactions made from human PBMCs.

Beyond this particular receptor, the publication reports: About 80-96% of proliferating CD4+ or CD8+ clones could not be given a naive or memory phenotype. Compared with memory T cells, unstimulated naive T cells appeared more diverse, and naive cells seemed to make a substantial contribution to the alloresponse. The cumulative frequency of alloreactive sequences traceable to unstimulated CD4+ memory T cells was significantly reduced by siplizumab. Sequences below about 10^-5 frequency were poorly captured, so only a minor fraction of alloreactive clones could be mapped to unstimulated subsets. Of the alloreactive CD4+ clones that could be mapped, the Treg-derived share averaged around 70% with siplizumab compared with 25% to 30% in control reactions. Whether proliferating Tregs from siplizumab cultures were suppressive was not functionally confirmed.

Library creation used the immunoSEQ multiplex PCR assay. Each sample had 90,000 to 100,000 TCR templates assayed by the deep sequencing platform. Genomic DNA extracted from sorted T cells was used for TCRbeta CDR3 sequencing. As for how the authors treated the data: Clonal analysis of TCRbeta CDR3 data was done in the R programming language. Unstimulated samples were compared with post-reaction CFSE-low samples to define alloreactive CD4+ and CD8+ clones. Alloreactive CD4+ clones were assigned to regulatory or non-regulatory origin by matching sequences to sorted unstimulated Treg and non-Treg repertoires. TCRdb retrieved this table from immuneACCESS and kept in-frame rearrangements only. Not all clones are present; in checked studies, unresolved V genes account for under half, and no reason is known for the remainder. D and trimming come from the DNA, and the V and J calls and clone size come from that table. In this sample the table shows tens of thousands of clones, around 80% of which occur a single time. Over 0.4% of the sample is in the top ten clones.

The CDR3, cysteine through phenylalanine, is 18 amino acids long. Of all the DNA, just the CDR3 is kept, 54 bases in frame from base 1. Unstimulated CD4+ memory cells were also sequenced in three donor pairs, together with CD4+ naive, CD8+ TEMRA, CD8+ naive and CD8+ effector memory subsets. TCRbeta CDR3 sequencing was performed on sorted unstimulated T cells and on proliferating T cells recovered from mixed lymphocyte reactions. Fresh whole blood from fewer than 12 HLA-typed healthy donors was used to isolate PBMCs. Sequencing was carried out using memory CD4+ T cells sorted from blood. What this sample's cell subset or site label stands for: unstimulated CD4+ memory T cells. The TCR was taken from a human donor in good health. The chain is encoded by TRBV12-1 joined to TRBJ1-6; no DNA check was done on the table's D call, TRBD1. TRBV12-1 is deemed a pseudogene. For the CDR3, the sequence is CASSPEGVPDRIDSPLHF. In nucleotide form, the sequence is TGTGCCAGCAGCCCCGAGGGGGTACCCGACAGGATCGATTCACCCCTCCACTTT.